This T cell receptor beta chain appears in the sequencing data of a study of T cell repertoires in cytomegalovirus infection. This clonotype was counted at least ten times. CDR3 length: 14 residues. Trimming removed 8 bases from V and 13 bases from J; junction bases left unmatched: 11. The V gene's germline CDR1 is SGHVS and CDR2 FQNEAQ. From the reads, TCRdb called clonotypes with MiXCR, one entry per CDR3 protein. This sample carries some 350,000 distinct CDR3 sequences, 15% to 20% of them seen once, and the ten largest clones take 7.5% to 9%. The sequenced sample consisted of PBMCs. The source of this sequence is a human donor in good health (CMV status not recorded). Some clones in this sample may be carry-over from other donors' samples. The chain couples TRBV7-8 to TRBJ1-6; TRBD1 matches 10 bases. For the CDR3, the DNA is TGTGCCAGCTTCGGGGGACAGGGGATTCCGCCCCTCCACTTT. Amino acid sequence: CASFGGQGIPPLHF.